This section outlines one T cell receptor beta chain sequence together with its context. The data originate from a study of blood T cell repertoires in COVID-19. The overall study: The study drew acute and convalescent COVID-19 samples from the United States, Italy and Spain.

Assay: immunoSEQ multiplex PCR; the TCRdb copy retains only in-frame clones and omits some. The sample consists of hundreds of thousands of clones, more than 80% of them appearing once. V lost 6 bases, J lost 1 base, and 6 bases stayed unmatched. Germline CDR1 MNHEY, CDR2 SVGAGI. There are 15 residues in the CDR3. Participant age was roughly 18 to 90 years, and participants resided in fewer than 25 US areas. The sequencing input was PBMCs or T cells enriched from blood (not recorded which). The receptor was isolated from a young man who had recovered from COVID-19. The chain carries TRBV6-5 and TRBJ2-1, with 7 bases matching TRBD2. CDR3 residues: CASRRDYQSYNEQFF. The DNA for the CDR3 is TGTGCCAGCAGGCGGGACTACCAATCCTACAATGAGCAGTTCTTC.